This is a list of T cell receptor beta chains from one sample in a study of control samples from healthy donors and cancer patients. The data were produced by immunoSEQ multiplex PCR, yet TCRdb's version contains in-frame clones alone and is incomplete. The sample holds 100,000 or so clones, about 88% seen once. Sequenced material: blood. These receptors were obtained from a woman aged 45-59 years in good health. Each CDR3 is given with its conserved first and last residue. D genes are given only for firm matches. Size values are once, few and many counts, or a class for expanded clones, and some rows have none.

d_gene	j_gene	abundance	v_gene	CDR3aa	CDR3nt
TRBD1	TRBJ1-2	.	TRBV30	CAWTIGQGAYYGYTF	TGTGCCTGGACTATAGGACAGGGGGCTTACTATGGCTACACCTTC
.	TRBJ1-1	.	TRBV19	CASRNLWAFF	TGTGCCAGTAGGAATCTGTGGGCTTTCTTT
.	TRBJ2-3	.	TRBV24-1	CATSDLWSTQYF	TGTGCCACCAGTGATCTGTGGAGCACGCAGTATTTT
.	TRBJ2-3	.	TRBV7-3	CASSLTDTQYF	TGTGCCAGCAGCTTAACAGATACGCAGTATTTT
.	TRBJ1-5	once	TRBV28	CASSTPGTGNQPQHF	TGTGCCAGCAGCACGCCCGGGACGGGCAATCAGCCCCAGCATTTT
.	TRBJ1-2	.	TRBV19	CAEPGGLWGYTF	TGTGCCGAGCCGGGAGGCTTGTGGGGCTACACCTTC
.	TRBJ1-3	.	TRBV4-1	CASSQVDFGFASGNTIYF	TGCGCCAGCAGCCAAGTGGATTTTGGGTTTGCTTCTGGAAACACCATATATTTT
TRBD1	TRBJ1-3	.	TRBV4-1	CASSQDRVGTGAGNTIYF	TGCGCCAGCAGCCAAGATCGAGTCGGGACAGGGGCTGGAAACACCATATATTTT
.	TRBJ1-2	.	TRBV19	CASSRGGNGYTF	TGTGCCAGTAGTAGGGGAGGGAATGGCTACACCTTC
.	TRBJ2-5	.	TRBV19	CASSSTGQETQYF	TGTGCCAGTAGTTCCACAGGCCAAGAGACCCAGTACTTC
.	TRBJ1-5	few	TRBV2	CASSVHGNQPQHF	TGTGCCAGCAGTGTACACGGCAATCAGCCCCAGCATTTT
.	TRBJ2-7	.	TRBV3-1/TRBV3-2	CASSQGRPGGAYEQYF	TGTGCCAGCAGCCAAGGACGTCCAGGAGGGGCTTACGAGCAGTACTTC
.	TRBJ2-6	few	TRBV6-2/TRBV6-3	CASSYPTGNLAGANVLTF	TGTGCCAGCAGTTACCCCACAGGGAATCTTGCTGGGGCCAACGTCCTGACTTTC
.	TRBJ2-1	.	TRBV7-2	CASRRGGGSYNEQFF	TGTGCCAGCAGACGCGGAGGGGGCTCCTACAATGAGCAGTTCTTC
.	TRBJ1-2	.	TRBV29-1	CSVELVYGYTF	TGCAGCGTTGAATTGGTCTATGGCTACACCTTC
.	TRBJ2-1	.	TRBV4-1	CASSHTPGGSTTRKKGEQFF	TGCGCCAGCAGCCACACCCCTGGGGGCTCGACGACCCGGAAAAAGGGTGAGCAGTTCTTC
.	TRBJ1-2	.	TRBV29-1	CSVEGFPNGYTF	TGCAGCGTTGAAGGGTTTCCTAACGGCTACACCTTC
TRBD1	TRBJ2-3	.	TRBV6-2/TRBV6-3	CASSPHRSTGETDTQYF	TGTGCCAGCAGCCCCCACCGTTCGACAGGGGAGACAGATACGCAGTATTTT
.	TRBJ2-2	.	TRBV7-9	CASSPIAGRTGGGTGELFF	TGTGCCAGCAGCCCAATCGCAGGCCGCACAGGGGGGGGCACCGGGGAGCTGTTTTTT
.	TRBJ2-1	.	TRBV11-3	CASSQEGYNEQFF	TGTGCCAGCAGCCAGGAGGGGTACAATGAGCAGTTCTTC
.	TRBJ2-2	.	TRBV6-1	CASSELGIAISGELFF	TGTGCCAGCAGTGAACTAGGGATTGCTATCTCCGGGGAGCTGTTTTTT
.	TRBJ2-3	.	TRBV7-9	CASSLTVRGDTQYF	TGTGCCAGCAGCTTAACTGTCAGGGGCGATACGCAGTATTTT
.	TRBJ2-3	.	TRBV15	CATSRAGHLSTDTQYF	TGTGCCACCAGCAGAGCAGGACACCTAAGCACAGATACGCAGTATTTT
TRBD2	TRBJ2-2	.	TRBV5-6	CASSLAAVAGGQSGELFF	TGTGCCAGCAGCTTGGCGGCTGTGGCGGGGGGGCAGTCCGGGGAGCTGTTTTTT
TRBD2	TRBJ2-1	.	TRBV5-4	CASSPGGASSYNEQFF	TGTGCCAGCAGCCCGGGGGGGGCCTCCTCCTACAATGAGCAGTTCTTC
TRBD1	TRBJ2-7	.	TRBV3-1/TRBV3-2	CASSQATGSYEQYF	TGTGCCAGCAGCCAAGCGACAGGGTCCTACGAGCAGTACTTC
.	TRBJ1-2	.	TRBV3-1/TRBV3-2	CASSQDRTAYYGYTF	TGTGCCAGCAGCCAAGATCGCACGGCCTACTATGGCTACACCTTC
.	TRBJ2-1	.	TRBV4-3	CASSQDRGSSKNEQFF	TGCGCCAGCAGCCAAGATCGAGGGAGCAGCAAAAATGAGCAGTTCTTC
.	TRBJ1-5	.	TRBV6-5	CASRMGRLNQPQHF	TGTGCCAGCAGGATGGGACGGCTCAATCAGCCCCAGCATTTT
.	TRBJ1-5	.	TRBV19	CASSVDGGVNQPQHF	TGTGCCAGTAGTGTTGACGGGGGAGTGAATCAGCCCCAGCATTTT
.	TRBJ1-4	.	TRBV7-9	CASSLVGELFF	TGTGCCAGCAGCTTGGTAGGGGAACTGTTTTTT
.	TRBJ2-7	once	TRBV30	CAWSVPGQPSEQYF	TGTGCCTGGAGTGTACCGGGTCAACCAAGCGAGCAGTACTTC
.	TRBJ2-7	.	TRBV19	CASSLRSDSSYEQYF	TGTGCCAGTAGTCTCCGTTCCGACAGCTCCTACGAGCAGTACTTC
.	TRBJ2-2	once	TRBV9	CASSVVDSGLTGELFF	TGTGCCAGCAGCGTAGTAGACAGCGGCCTCACCGGGGAGCTGTTTTTT
.	TRBJ1-6	.	TRBV10-3	CALARDMGDSPLHF	TGTGCCCTCGCCCGGGACATGGGCGATTCACCCCTCCACTTT
.	TRBJ1-2	once	TRBV7-2	CAAGRSNYGYTF	TGTGCCGCGGGCCGTTCCAACTATGGCTACACCTTC
.	TRBJ2-3	.	TRBV12-3/TRBV12-4	CASSLITDTQYF	TGTGCCAGCAGTTTAATCACAGATACGCAGTATTTT
.	TRBJ2-5	few	TRBV27	CASSSRQVGQETQYF	TGTGCCAGCAGTTCTCGACAGGTGGGACAAGAGACCCAGTACTTC
TRBD2	TRBJ2-3	.	TRBV11-2	CASSFNIAGVGTDTQYF	TGTGCCAGCAGCTTTAATATAGCGGGAGTGGGAACAGATACGCAGTATTTT
.	TRBJ2-3	.	TRBV27	CASSFTGHGTDTQYF	TGTGCCAGCAGTTTTACAGGGCATGGCACAGATACGCAGTATTTT
.	TRBJ2-1	once	TRBV12-3/TRBV12-4	CASSSPQGNEQFF	TGTGCCAGCAGTTCCCCCCAGGGCAATGAGCAGTTCTTC
.	TRBJ2-4	once	TRBV4-3	CASSQESLGAKNIQYF	TGCGCCAGCAGCCAAGAAAGTCTAGGGGCCAAAAACATTCAGTACTTC
.	TRBJ1-3	.	TRBV19	CASSIRTESGNTIYF	TGTGCCAGTAGTATTCGGACAGAGTCTGGAAACACCATATATTTT
TRBD1	TRBJ1-1	.	TRBV27	CASSPHTGGNEAFF	TGTGCCAGCAGTCCACACACAGGGGGGAACGAAGCTTTCTTT
TRBD1	TRBJ1-2	.	TRBV11-2	CASSEGARGYGYTF	TGTGCCAGCAGTGAGGGGGCGCGGGGCTATGGCTACACCTTC
.	TRBJ2-5	.	TRBV5-8	CASSLFKVGGETQYF	TGTGCCAGCAGCTTATTTAAGGTCGGGGGAGAGACCCAGTACTTC
.	TRBJ2-3	.	TRBV6-5	CASSSTTDTQYF	TGTGCCAGCAGTTCGACAACAGATACGCAGTATTTT
TRBD2	TRBJ2-3	.	TRBV6-1	CASSKGTSGGSRDTQYF	TGTGCCAGCAGTAAAGGGACTAGCGGGGGGTCCCGAGATACGCAGTATTTT
TRBD1	TRBJ1-5	.	TRBV12-5	CASSGQVGRGNQPQHF	TGTGCTAGTTCGGGACAGGTGGGTAGAGGGAATCAGCCCCAGCATTTT
TRBD1	TRBJ2-2	.	TRBV9	CASSPRDRLAGELFF	TGTGCCAGCAGCCCCCGGGACAGGTTGGCCGGGGAGCTGTTTTTT
.	TRBJ1-4	once	TRBV18	CASSPGGLEKLFF	TGTGCCAGCTCACCAGGGGGCCTTGAAAAACTGTTTTTT
.	TRBJ2-7	.	TRBV5-1	CASSRSSGPEQYF	TGCGCCAGCAGCCGAAGTTCAGGGCCCGAGCAGTACTTC
TRBD1	TRBJ2-2	.	TRBV14	CASSQAAGGIGELFF	TGTGCCAGCAGCCAAGCCGCAGGGGGTATCGGGGAGCTGTTTTTT
.	TRBJ2-3	.	TRBV9	CASSAVIGFTDTQYF	TGTGCCAGCAGCGCCGTTATAGGGTTCACAGATACGCAGTATTTT
.	TRBJ1-1	.	TRBV30	CAHRVGTEAFF	TGTGCCCACAGGGTTGGCACTGAAGCTTTCTTT
TRBD2	TRBJ2-2	.	TRBV7-2	CASSPRDMSGGPTGELFF	TGTGCCAGCAGCCCCCGGGACATGAGCGGGGGGCCCACCGGGGAGCTGTTTTTT